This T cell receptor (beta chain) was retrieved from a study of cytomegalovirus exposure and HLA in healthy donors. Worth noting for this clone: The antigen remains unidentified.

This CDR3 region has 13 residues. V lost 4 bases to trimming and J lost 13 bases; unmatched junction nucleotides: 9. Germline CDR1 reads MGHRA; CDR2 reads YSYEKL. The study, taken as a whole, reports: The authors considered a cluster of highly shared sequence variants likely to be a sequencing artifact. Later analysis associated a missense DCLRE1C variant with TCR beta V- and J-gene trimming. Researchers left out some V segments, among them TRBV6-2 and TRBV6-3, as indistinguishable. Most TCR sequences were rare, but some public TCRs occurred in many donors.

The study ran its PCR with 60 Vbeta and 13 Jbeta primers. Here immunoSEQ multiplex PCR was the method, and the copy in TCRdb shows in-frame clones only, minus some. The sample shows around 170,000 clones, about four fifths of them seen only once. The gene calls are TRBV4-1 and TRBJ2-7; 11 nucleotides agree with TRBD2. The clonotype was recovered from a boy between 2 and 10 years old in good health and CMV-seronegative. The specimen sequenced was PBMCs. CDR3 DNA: TGCGCCAGCAGCCGGATAGCGGGAGGGCCGCATTACTTC. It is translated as CASSRIAGGPHYF.